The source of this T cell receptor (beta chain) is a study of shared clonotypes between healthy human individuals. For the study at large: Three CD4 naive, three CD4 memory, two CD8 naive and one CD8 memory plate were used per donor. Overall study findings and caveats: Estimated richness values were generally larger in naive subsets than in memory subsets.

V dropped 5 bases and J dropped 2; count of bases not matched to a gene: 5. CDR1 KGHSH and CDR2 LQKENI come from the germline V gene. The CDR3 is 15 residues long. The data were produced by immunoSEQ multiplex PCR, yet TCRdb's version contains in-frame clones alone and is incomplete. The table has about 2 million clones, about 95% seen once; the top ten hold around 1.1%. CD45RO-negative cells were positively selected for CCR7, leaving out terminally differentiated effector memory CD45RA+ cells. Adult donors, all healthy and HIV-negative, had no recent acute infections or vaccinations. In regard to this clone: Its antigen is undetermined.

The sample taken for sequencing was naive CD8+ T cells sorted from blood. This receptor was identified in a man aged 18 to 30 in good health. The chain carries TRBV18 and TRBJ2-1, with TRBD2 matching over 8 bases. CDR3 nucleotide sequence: TGTGCCAGCTCAGTACTAGCGGAGGCCTACAATGAGCAGTTCTTC. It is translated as CASSVLAEAYNEQFF. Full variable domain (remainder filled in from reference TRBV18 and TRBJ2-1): NAGVMQNPRHLVRRRGQEARLRCSPMKGHSHVYWYRQLPEEGLKFMVYLQKENIIDESGMPKERFSAEFPKEGPSILRIQQVVRGDSAAYFCASSVLAEAYNEQFFGPGTRLTVL.